Listed below are T cell receptor beta chains from one sample, sequenced in a study of cytomegalovirus exposure and HLA in healthy donors. This table comes from immunoSEQ multiplex PCR, and its TCRdb copy is limited to in-frame clones, with some not included. This table has about 64,000 clones, 85% to 95% appearing once. Sample: PBMCs. All receptors come from a woman between 18 and 29 years old in good health and CMV-seropositive. Each CDR3 is given with its conserved first and last residue.

J gene: TRBJ2-7
V gene: TRBV27
CDR3 protein: CASSPPGQPPYF

J gene: TRBJ2-4
V gene: TRBV7-2
CDR3 protein: CASSFDPPLADLNIQYF

J gene: TRBJ1-1
V gene: TRBV28
CDR3 protein: CASRLAGVTEAFF

J gene: TRBJ2-3
V gene: TRBV7-3
CDR3 protein: CASSSDPAGGWDTQYF

J gene: TRBJ2-3
V gene: TRBV10-3
CDR3 protein: CAISDPPAGTDTQYF

J gene: TRBJ2-5
V gene: TRBV29-1
CDR3 protein: CSVDRVAGATYQETQYF

J gene: TRBJ2-2
V gene: TRBV27
CDR3 protein: CASNRLASTNTGELFF

J gene: TRBJ1-1
V gene: TRBV11-2
CDR3 protein: CASSLGQTNTEAFF

J gene: TRBJ2-6
V gene: TRBV28
CDR3 protein: CAATRALSGANVLTF

J gene: TRBJ1-6
V gene: TRBV10-3
CDR3 protein: CAITSGQGSPLHF

J gene: TRBJ1-5
V gene: TRBV27
CDR3 protein: CASKGQENQPQHF

J gene: TRBJ1-4
V gene: TRBV6-5
CDR3 protein: CASRKQGREKLFF

J gene: TRBJ1-1
V gene: TRBV28
CDR3 protein: CASTPGSSTEAFF

J gene: TRBJ1-1
V gene: TRBV12-5
CDR3 protein: CASGISNRANMNTEAFF

J gene: TRBJ2-1
V gene: TRBV5-1
CDR3 protein: CASSLVHHNEQFF

J gene: TRBJ2-7
V gene: TRBV6-1
CDR3 protein: CASSEVVLTYEQYF

J gene: TRBJ2-4
V gene: TRBV10-3
CDR3 protein: CAIGPGLAGGPLGGNIQYF

J gene: TRBJ2-1
V gene: TRBV14
CDR3 protein: CASSRFSGRGIGAYNEQFF

J gene: TRBJ2-7
V gene: TRBV4-1
CDR3 protein: CASSQPGLAGVQQYF

J gene: TRBJ2-1
V gene: TRBV2
CDR3 protein: CASKMTSGRYNEQFF

J gene: TRBJ2-5
V gene: TRBV5-1
CDR3 protein: CASTWASEETQYF

J gene: TRBJ1-2
V gene: TRBV11-2
CDR3 protein: CASSSETGPNYGYTF

J gene: TRBJ2-1
V gene: TRBV5-8
CDR3 protein: CASSLGTSLTYNEQFF

J gene: TRBJ2-3
V gene: TRBV18
CDR3 protein: CASSPPLSTDTQYF

J gene: TRBJ2-7
V gene: TRBV7-6
CDR3 protein: CASSFGLADTSGQYF

J gene: TRBJ2-1
V gene: TRBV7-2
CDR3 protein: CASSSSAGTYNEQFF

J gene: TRBJ1-1
V gene: TRBV10-3
CDR3 protein: CAISEPGTEAFF

J gene: TRBJ1-1
V gene: TRBV6-1
CDR3 protein: CASMWPLTEAFF

J gene: TRBJ2-7
V gene: TRBV7-8
CDR3 protein: CASSPSGTGGYEQYF

J gene: TRBJ1-1
V gene: TRBV11-2
CDR3 protein: CASSSGIPGDTEAFF

J gene: TRBJ2-7
V gene: TRBV4-1
CDR3 protein: CASSGRTSGVYEQYF

J gene: TRBJ1-6
V gene: TRBV4-2
CDR3 protein: CASSQDRFSPLHF

J gene: TRBJ2-7
V gene: TRBV2
CDR3 protein: CASREGSYEQYF

J gene: TRBJ2-1
V gene: TRBV27
CDR3 protein: CASSLRNEQFF

J gene: TRBJ1-1
V gene: TRBV6-5
CDR3 protein: CASSYSRLPGNTEAFF

J gene: TRBJ2-1
V gene: TRBV6-7
CDR3 protein: CASSPCGKGSYNEQFF

J gene: TRBJ2-7
V gene: TRBV30
CDR3 protein: CAWTGSPSYEQYF

J gene: TRBJ2-2
V gene: TRBV2
CDR3 protein: CASSSVIYAGELFF

J gene: TRBJ1-4
V gene: TRBV29-1
CDR3 protein: CSAMTGGDQKLFF

J gene: TRBJ2-1
V gene: TRBV7-7
CDR3 protein: CASSRLDIWSYNEQFF

J gene: TRBJ1-5
V gene: TRBV6-1
CDR3 protein: CASTESGGRAAQHF

J gene: TRBJ1-5
V gene: TRBV7-2
CDR3 protein: CASSSKTWDSGYNQPQHF

J gene: TRBJ2-3
V gene: TRBV5-1
CDR3 protein: CASTSAGITTDTQYF

J gene: TRBJ2-7
V gene: TRBV9
CDR3 protein: CASSQGTGTYEQYF